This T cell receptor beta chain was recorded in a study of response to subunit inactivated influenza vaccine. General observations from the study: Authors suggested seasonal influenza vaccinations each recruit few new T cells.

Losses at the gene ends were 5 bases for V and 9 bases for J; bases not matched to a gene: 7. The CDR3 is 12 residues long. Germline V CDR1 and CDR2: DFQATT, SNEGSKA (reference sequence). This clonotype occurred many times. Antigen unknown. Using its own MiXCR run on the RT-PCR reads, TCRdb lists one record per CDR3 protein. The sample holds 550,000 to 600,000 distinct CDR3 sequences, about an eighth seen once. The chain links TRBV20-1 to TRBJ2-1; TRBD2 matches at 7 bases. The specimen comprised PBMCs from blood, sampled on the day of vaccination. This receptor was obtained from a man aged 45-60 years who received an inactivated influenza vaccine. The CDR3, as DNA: TGCAGTGCTGATGACGCGGGAGTTGAGCAGTTCTTC. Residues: CSADDAGVEQFF.